Below, 5 T cell receptor beta chains from the same sample are listed, as sequenced in a study of blood T cell repertoires in COVID-19. Generated by immunoSEQ multiplex PCR, the TCRdb table keeps only in-frame clones and is missing some. The data show 350,000 to 450,000 clones, about 88% seen once. The sequenced sample was peripheral blood. The receptors derive from a woman between 35 and 50 years old with COVID-19, enrolled during active disease.

This chain connects TRBV10-3 to TRBJ2-2; a possible D gene is TRBD2 (6 bases). The V end was cut by 6 bases, the J end by 1 base, with 18 bases between. CDR1 is ENHRY and CDR2 is SYGVKD in the germline V gene. CDR3 length: 17 amino acids. The chain's CDR3 is CAIRGGRESWNTGELFF. The DNA of the CDR3 is TGTGCCATCAGGGGGGGTCGGGAGAGTTGGAACACCGGGGAGCTGTTTTTT.

The chain couples TRBV2 to TRBJ1-5; D is uncertain. Between the trimmed V and J ends, which lost 6 bases and 5 bases, there was a span of 17 bases. CDR3 size: 15 residues. The germline V gene has CDR1 SNHLY and CDR2 FYNNEI. CDR3 protein: CASSPDASPYQPQHF. The CDR3 DNA reads TGTGCCAGCAGCCCTGACGCTAGCCCCTATCAGCCCCAGCATTTT.

The chain recombines TRBV9 with TRBJ1-1; D is undetermined. The CDR3 has 14 amino acids. Germline lookup yields CDR1 SGDLS and CDR2 YYNGEE. V was clipped by 0 bases and J by 0 bases, with 6 bases between them. The CDR3 DNA reads TGTGCCAGCAGCGTAGAACAGATGAACACTGAAGCTTTCTTT. Translation gives CASSVEQMNTEAFF.

As for this clone: The junction shows a germline mismatch at one end, possibly a read error. The chain uses TRBV7-9 and TRBJ1-5; D remains ambiguous. CDR3 size: 10 residues. Looked up from germline, CDR1 is SEHNR and CDR2 is FQNEAQ (reference sequence). CDR3 sequence (DNA): TGCCTTAATAGCAATCAGCCCCAGCATTTT. It yields the protein CLNSNQPQHF.

The V call is TRBV6-6, the J call TRBJ2-1; TRBD2 is a possible D gene (6 bases). V was cut by 4 bases and J by 9 bases, with 16 bases left in between. CDR3 length: 14 residues. Germline assignment: CDR1 MNHNY and CDR2 SVGAGI (reference sequence). This CDR3 is CASSSRVGGGEQFF. For the CDR3, the DNA is TGTGCCAGCAGTTCCCGCGTCGGGGGAGGTGAGCAGTTCTTC.